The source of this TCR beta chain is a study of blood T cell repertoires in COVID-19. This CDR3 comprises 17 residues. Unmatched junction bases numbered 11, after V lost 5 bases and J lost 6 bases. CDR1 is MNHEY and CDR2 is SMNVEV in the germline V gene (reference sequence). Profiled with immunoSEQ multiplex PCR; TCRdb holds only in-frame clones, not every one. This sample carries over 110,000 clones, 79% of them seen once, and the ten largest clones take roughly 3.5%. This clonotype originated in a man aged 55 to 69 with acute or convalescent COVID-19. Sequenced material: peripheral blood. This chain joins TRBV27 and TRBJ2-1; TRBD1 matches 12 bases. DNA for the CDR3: TGTGCCAGCAGTCCTAGGGGGACAGGGGGCTCCGTCAATGAGCAGTTCTTC. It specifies CASSPRGTGGSVNEQFF.